The entry that follows covers one T cell receptor (beta chain) sequence. This CDR3 region has 18 residues. The V gene end was trimmed by 6 bases and the J gene end by 1 base; junction bases not matched to a gene: 13. Germline CDR1 and CDR2: SNHLY and FYNNEI. This sample is part of a study of siplizumab effects on memory and regulatory T cells. The protocol was immunoSEQ multiplex PCR, while the TCRdb copy is restricted to in-frame clones and leaves out a portion. Altogether 75,000 to 100,000 clones are present, roughly 94% being singletons, with the ten largest covering about 1.5%. This receptor was taken from a human donor in good health. The V gene is TRBV2, the J gene TRBJ1-5; 9 bases are a match to TRBD1. The sample taken for sequencing was non-Treg CD4+ T cells sorted from blood. The CDR3 DNA is TGTGCCAGCAGGGCCGGCCCGGGACAGGGAAGGAGCAATCAGCCCCAGCATTTT. Amino acids: CASRAGPGQGRSNQPQHF. Combining the CDR3 with reference TRBV2 and TRBJ1-5 gives the whole variable domain EPEVTQTPSHQVTQMGQEVILRCVPISNHLYFYWYRQILGQKVEFLVSFYNNEISEKSEIFDDQFSVERPDGSNFTLKIRSTKLEDSAMYFCASRAGPGQGRSNQPQHFGDGTRLSIL.